This is a list of T cell receptor beta chains from one sample in a study of OX40 agonist ivuxolimab in advanced cancers. Sequencing was performed with immunoSEQ multiplex PCR; in TCRdb, only in-frame clones are kept and a portion is missing. The sample contains nearly 20,000 clones, 80% to 90% of which appear only once. Sequenced material: CD4+ or CD8+ T cells sorted from blood, taken in a trial of the OX40 agonist ivuxolimab. The origin of the receptors is an adult with an advanced solid tumor such as melanoma, head and neck, liver or kidney cancer. CDR3s include the opening cysteine and the closing phenylalanine or tryptophan. The size field is filled for only some rows; it gives once, few, many or a size class.

v_gene: TRBV4-1
abundance: .
CDR3aa: CASSPFGTTSSYNEQFF

v_gene: TRBV27
abundance: .
CDR3aa: CASSYVRDSLDIQYF

v_gene: TRBV6-6
abundance: .
CDR3aa: CAVDGPNTEAFF

v_gene: TRBV11-2
abundance: few
CDR3aa: CASSITDRVDYGYTF

v_gene: TRBV28
abundance: .
CDR3aa: CASRTTEMNTEAFF

v_gene: TRBV11-2
abundance: .
CDR3aa: CASSLVVFGSEGLNTEAFF

v_gene: TRBV27
abundance: .
CDR3aa: CASSIQGLDQPQHF

v_gene: TRBV7-3
abundance: .
CDR3aa: CASSLTPADRNGYTF

v_gene: TRBV19
abundance: .
CDR3aa: CASTLGGTYNEQFF

v_gene: TRBV27
abundance: .
CDR3aa: CASSDRGLGSYEQYF

v_gene: TRBV27
abundance: .
CDR3aa: CASSPGTGKSTEAFF

v_gene: TRBV6-5
abundance: .
CDR3aa: CASSQPSYEQYF

v_gene: TRBV19
abundance: .
CDR3aa: CASSILTGGNYGYTF

v_gene: TRBV28
abundance: .
CDR3aa: CASSPPPGQGNNEQYF

v_gene: TRBV5-5
abundance: .
CDR3aa: CASSQFDRATDTQYF

v_gene: TRBV29-1
abundance: .
CDR3aa: CSVPTSGRGGGSDTQYF

v_gene: TRBV6-5
abundance: .
CDR3aa: CASSEDRLGEQYF

v_gene: TRBV27
abundance: .
CDR3aa: CASSPEHGRGSPYDEQFF

v_gene: TRBV4-2
abundance: once
CDR3aa: CASSPSDGSQETQYF

v_gene: TRBV15
abundance: once
CDR3aa: CATSREYSNQPQHF

v_gene: TRBV7-6
abundance: .
CDR3aa: CASSLRLAGAYEQFF

v_gene: TRBV19
abundance: .
CDR3aa: CASRIHPAEGPYGYTF

v_gene: TRBV5-1
abundance: .
CDR3aa: CASSPGGSGFTFEQYF

v_gene: TRBV28
abundance: .
CDR3aa: CASSFATSNEQFF

v_gene: TRBV14
abundance: .
CDR3aa: CASSSPESSYNEQFF

v_gene: TRBV6-5
abundance: medium-sized
CDR3aa: CASSVALNTEAFF

v_gene: TRBV27
abundance: .
CDR3aa: CASSLRTVSGDEAFF

v_gene: TRBV18
abundance: .
CDR3aa: CASSPDGGQLYGYTF

v_gene: TRBV6-1
abundance: .
CDR3aa: CASSEDGPRQYF

v_gene: TRBV28
abundance: .
CDR3aa: CASNPRVADQPQHF

v_gene: TRBV28
abundance: .
CDR3aa: CASSLSGYQETQYF

v_gene: TRBV28
abundance: once
CDR3aa: CASSPTHPADTQYF

v_gene: TRBV27
abundance: .
CDR3aa: CASSPLRLADGAVAQYF